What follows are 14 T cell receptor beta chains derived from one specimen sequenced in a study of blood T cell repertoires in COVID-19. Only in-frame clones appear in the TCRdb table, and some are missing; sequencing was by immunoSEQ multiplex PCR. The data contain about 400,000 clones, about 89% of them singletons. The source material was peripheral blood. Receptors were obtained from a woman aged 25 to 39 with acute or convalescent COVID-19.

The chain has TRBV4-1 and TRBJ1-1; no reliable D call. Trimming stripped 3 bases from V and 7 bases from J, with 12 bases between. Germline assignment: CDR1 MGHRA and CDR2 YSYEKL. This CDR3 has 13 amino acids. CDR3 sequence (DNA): TGCGCCAGCAGCCACCGTATGGAGGATGAAGCTTTCTTT. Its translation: CASSHRMEDEAFF.

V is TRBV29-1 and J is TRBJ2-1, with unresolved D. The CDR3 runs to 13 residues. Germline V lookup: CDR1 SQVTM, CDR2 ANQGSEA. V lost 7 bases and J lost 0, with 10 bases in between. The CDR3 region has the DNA TGCAGCGCAGTTAGGAGCTCCTACAATGAGCAGTTCTTC. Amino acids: CSAVRSSYNEQFF.

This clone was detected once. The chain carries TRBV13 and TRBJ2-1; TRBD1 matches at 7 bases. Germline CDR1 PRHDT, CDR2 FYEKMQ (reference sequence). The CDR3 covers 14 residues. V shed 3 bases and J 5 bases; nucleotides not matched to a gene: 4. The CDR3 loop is CASSFRGSDNEQFF. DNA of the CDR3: TGTGCCAGCAGCTTCAGGGGGTCTGACAATGAGCAGTTCTTC.

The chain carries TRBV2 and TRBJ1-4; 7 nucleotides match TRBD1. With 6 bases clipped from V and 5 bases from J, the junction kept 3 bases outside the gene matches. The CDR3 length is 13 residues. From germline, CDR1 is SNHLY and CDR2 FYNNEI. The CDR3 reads CASRGTENEKLFF. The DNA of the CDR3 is TGTGCCAGCAGGGGGACAGAAAATGAAAAACTGTTTTTT.

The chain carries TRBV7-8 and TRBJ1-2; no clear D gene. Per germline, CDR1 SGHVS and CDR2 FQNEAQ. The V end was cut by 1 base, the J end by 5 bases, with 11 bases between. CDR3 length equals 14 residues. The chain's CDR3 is CASSLGTEGYGYTF. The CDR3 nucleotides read TGTGCCAGCAGCTTAGGAACGGAGGGATATGGCTACACCTTC.

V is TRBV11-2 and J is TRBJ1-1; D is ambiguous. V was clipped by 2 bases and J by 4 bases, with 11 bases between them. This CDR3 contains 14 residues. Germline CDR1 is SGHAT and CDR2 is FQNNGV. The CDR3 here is CASSLRQVSTEAFF. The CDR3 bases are TGTGCCAGCAGCTTAAGGCAGGTTAGCACTGAAGCTTTCTTT.

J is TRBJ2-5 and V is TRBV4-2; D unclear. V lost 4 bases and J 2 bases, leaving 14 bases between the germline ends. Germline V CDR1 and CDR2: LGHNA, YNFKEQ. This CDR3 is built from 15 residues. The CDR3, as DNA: TGTGCCAGCAGCCGGTGGAGAAGATTACAAGAGACCCAGTACTTC. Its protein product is CASSRWRRLQETQYF.

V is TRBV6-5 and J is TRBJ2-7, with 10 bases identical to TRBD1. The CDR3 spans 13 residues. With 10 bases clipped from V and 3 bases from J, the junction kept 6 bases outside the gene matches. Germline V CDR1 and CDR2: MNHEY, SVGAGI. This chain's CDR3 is CATQGQGLYEQYF. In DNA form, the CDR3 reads TGTGCCACCCAGGGACAGGGGCTCTACGAGCAGTACTTC.

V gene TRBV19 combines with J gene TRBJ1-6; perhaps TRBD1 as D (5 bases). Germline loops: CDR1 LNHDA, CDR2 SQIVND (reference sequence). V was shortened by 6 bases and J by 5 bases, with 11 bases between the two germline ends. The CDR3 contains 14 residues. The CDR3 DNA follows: TGTGCCAGTAGGCGGGACGGTAATAATTCACCCCTCCACTTT. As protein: CASRRDGNNSPLHF. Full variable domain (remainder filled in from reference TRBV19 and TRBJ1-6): DGGITQSPKYLFRKEGQNVTLSCEQNLNHDAMYWYRQDPGQGLRLIYYSQIVNDFQKGDIAEGYSVSREKKESFPLTVTSAQKNPTAFYLCASRRDGNNSPLHFGNGTRLTVT.

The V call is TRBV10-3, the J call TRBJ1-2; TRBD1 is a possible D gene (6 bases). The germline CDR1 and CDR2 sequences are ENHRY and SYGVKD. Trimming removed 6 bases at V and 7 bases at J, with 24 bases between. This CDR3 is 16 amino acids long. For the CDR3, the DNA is TGTGCCATCAGAAGACACCTAACGACAGGATTTCGTGGCTACACCTTC. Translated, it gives CAIRRHLTTGFRGYTF.

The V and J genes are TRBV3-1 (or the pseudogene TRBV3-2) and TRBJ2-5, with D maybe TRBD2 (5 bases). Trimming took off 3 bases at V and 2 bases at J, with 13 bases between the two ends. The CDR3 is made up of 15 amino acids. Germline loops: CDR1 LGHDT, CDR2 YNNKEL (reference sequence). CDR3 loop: CASSQVMGSQETQYF. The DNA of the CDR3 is TGTGCCAGCAGCCAGGTTATGGGGAGTCAAGAGACCCAGTACTTC.

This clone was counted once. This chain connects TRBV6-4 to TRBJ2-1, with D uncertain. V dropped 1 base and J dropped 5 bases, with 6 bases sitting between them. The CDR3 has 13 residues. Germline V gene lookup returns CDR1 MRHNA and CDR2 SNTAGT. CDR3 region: CASSDFHHNEQFF. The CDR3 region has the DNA TGTGCCAGCAGTGACTTCCATCACAATGAGCAGTTCTTC.

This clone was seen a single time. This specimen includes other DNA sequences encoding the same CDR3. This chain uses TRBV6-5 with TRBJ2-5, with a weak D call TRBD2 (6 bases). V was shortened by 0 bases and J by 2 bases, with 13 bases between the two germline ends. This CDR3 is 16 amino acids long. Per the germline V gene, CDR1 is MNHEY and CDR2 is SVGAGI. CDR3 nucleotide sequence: TGTGCCAGCAGTTACTCCCGGGGGAGAGGGCAAGAGACCCAGTACTTC. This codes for CASSYSRGRGQETQYF.

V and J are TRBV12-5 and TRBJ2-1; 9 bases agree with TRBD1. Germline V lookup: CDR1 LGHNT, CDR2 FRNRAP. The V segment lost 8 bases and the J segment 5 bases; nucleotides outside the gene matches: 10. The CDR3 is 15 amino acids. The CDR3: CASPKTGGPHNEQFF. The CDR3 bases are TGTGCTAGTCCTAAGACAGGGGGGCCCCACAATGAGCAGTTCTTC.